This T cell receptor (beta chain) was captured in a study of blood T cells in healthy people across ages (dated by TCRdb to the mid-2010s). Some background on the complete study: In model experiments, template switching captured roughly one uniquely barcoded TCR beta cDNA molecule for every two T cells. The donors were divided into four age groups: young (average approximately 16 years), middle-aged (around 37), aged (approximately 62) and long-lived (roughly 82). The study analyzed two additional independent replicas of 1 million unique cDNA reads from the same blood draw for two donors, one aged 18 to 30 and one aged 80 or older. To avoid experimental bias, donors of different ages were spread randomly across the sequencing lanes. The study measured age-related changes in TCR beta repertoire diversity using deep sequencing normalized with unique cDNA molecular identifiers. The study at large found these results: The CMV infection status of donors was not known, potentially confounding age-related changes in expanded clonotypes. Total diversity estimates from one million sequenced T cells were considered lower bounds and underestimates. Bulk unsorted PBMC profiling prevented conclusive comparison of naive and antigen-experienced compartments. There was a strong correlation between observed TCR beta diversity and the percentage of naive T cells measured by flow cytometry. Compared with the aged group, the long-lived group had more naive CD4+ T cells, fewer expanded clones and increased TCR diversity, a pattern suggesting age selection. Observed TCR beta diversity per million T cells fell roughly linearly with age, and a significant reduction was already apparent by age roughly 40.

Regarding this clonotype: It has no known antigen specificity. The junction departs from the called germline gene at one end, perhaps through a read error.

From the cysteine through the phenylalanine, the CDR3 covers 15 amino acids. The DNA shown is the 45-base CDR3, in frame from base 1. CDR1 is given as SGHDT and CDR2 as YYEEEE, both from the germline V gene. The approximately 39 donors, aged about 6 to 95 years, were systemically healthy Caucasian individuals from Russia. Each donor gave approximately 9.3 milliliters of peripheral blood, collected into EDTA-treated Vacutainer tubes. Ficoll-Paque density-gradient centrifugation was used to isolate PBMCs, with at least 6.5 million obtained per sample. Trizol reagent was used to extract total RNA from PBMCs, with at least 5 micrograms per sample. Naive CD45RAhigh/CD27high T cell percentages were measured by flow cytometry on a PBMC aliquot from every donor. Library preparation used 5' RACE. The second PCR ran for roughly 7 to 11 cycles and used a J-beta primer mix along with a sample-barcoded 5' primer. Each TCR beta cDNA molecule received a unique molecular identifier from a template-switch 5' adaptor carrying 12 random nucleotides. Each sample yielded at least 3 million CDR3-containing paired-end reads. All of the RNA was converted into first-strand cDNA using the Mint cDNA synthesis kit, with a TRBC-specific oligonucleotide serving as the primer. Following uracil-DNA glycosylase treatment, all cDNA underwent a first 18-cycle PCR with the universal primers M1SS and BC2_uni_R. As for how the authors treated the data: Normalization of each sample was performed by random selection of 1 million high-quality reads, each carrying a distinct molecular identifier. Reads sharing molecular identifiers were discarded rather than binned into consensus sequences. MiTCR, with a Q25 quality threshold and the strictest error-elimination algorithm, was used for CDR3 identification, clonotype clustering and error correction. Lower-bound total TCR beta diversity was estimated with a nonparametric unseen species model using Euler transformation. TCRdb cleaned the public reads at Q25 with fastp, built clones with MiXCR and kept in-frame beta chains. When rows share a CDR3 protein, they turn into one entry using the most common DNA and genes. TCRdb's processing, not the authors', yielded these V and J calls. The sample table holds roughly 1.9 million distinct CDR3 sequences, of which around 40% were seen once. Jointly, the top ten make up under 25% of the sample.

The receptor was isolated from a human donor in good health. The rearranged chain carries TRBV5-6 and TRBJ2-1; TRBD2 is possibly the D segment (6 matching bases). Source material: blood. The CDR3 loop reads CTSSGGVSSYNEQFF. The bases are TGTACCAGCAGCGGCGGGGTTAGCTCCTACAATGAGCAGTTCTTC. Reference TRBV5-6 and TRBJ2-1 genes cover what lies past the CDR3, so the full variable domain is DAGVTQSPTHLIKTRGQQVTLRCSPKSGHDTVSWYQQALGQGPQFIFQYYEEEERQRGNFPDRFSGHQFPNYSSELNVNALLLGDSALYLCTSSGGVSSYNEQFFGPGTRLTVL.